The 18 T cell receptor beta chains listed next were all sequenced from one sample in a study of T cells in Graves' hyperthyroidism and ophthalmopathy. Researchers took RNA transcripts and amplified the TCR beta CDR3 regions from them. The HTBI primer set served for first-round RT-PCR of the TCR CDR3. Via MiXCR, TCRdb re-called the multiplex PCR reads, giving one row per CDR3 protein. The profile covers under 300,000 distinct CDR3 sequences, with roughly 15% appearing a single time and 30% to 35% taken by the ten largest. Sequenced input: blood. All receptors come from a woman in her forties or fifties with Graves' hyperthyroidism that later progressed to Graves' ophthalmopathy.

At least ten counts were recorded for this clonotype. In DNA, the CDR3 is TGCGCCAGCAGACTTCAGGGTGCCCAAGAGACCCAGTACTTC. This codes for CASRLQGAQETQYF. This chain uses TRBV5-1 with TRBJ2-5, with D perhaps matching TRBD1 (5 bases). This CDR3 contains 14 residues. The germline V and J ends were trimmed by 5 bases and 1 base, with 12 bases remaining between them. Germline CDR1 SGHRS, CDR2 YFSETQ.

The chain recombines TRBV7-2 with TRBJ2-2, with 7 bases identical to TRBD2. The ends lost 5 bases at V and 5 bases at J; junction bases unmatched: 8. The CDR3 is 15 amino acids. The germline V gene encodes CDR1 SGHTA and CDR2 FQGNSA. CDR3 residues: CASSAQVGGTGELFF. CDR3 nucleotide sequence: TGTGCCAGCAGCGCCCAAGTGGGAGGGACCGGGGAGCTGTTTTTT.

In this sample, this clonotype turned up many times. The chain has TRBV7-9 and TRBJ1-2; TRBD1 matches 8 bases. The CDR3 extends over 15 amino acids. After removal of 5 bases from V and 5 bases from J, the junction contained 10 bases not matched to a gene. Germline V gene data show CDR1 as SEHNR and CDR2 as FQNEAQ (reference sequence). The CDR3 nucleotides read TGTGCCAGCAGCAAACGAGACAGGGGCGAATATGGCTACACCTTC. Its protein is CASSKRDRGEYGYTF.

This chain joins TRBV5-4 and TRBJ2-1; D unresolved. Germline CDR1 reads SGHNT; CDR2 reads YYREEE (reference sequence). There are 11 residues in the CDR3. Trimming removed 4 bases at V and 8 bases at J, with 7 bases between. The CDR3 DNA follows: TGTGCCAGCAGCCAAAATTATGAGCAGTTCTTC. Protein: CASSQNYEQFF.

As to this clonotype: The junction departs from germline at one end; a sequencing error may be responsible. V is TRBV5-8 and J is TRBJ2-7; 10 nucleotides align to TRBD2. CDR1 and CDR2 (germline): SGHTS, YDEGEE. The length of the CDR3 is 18 residues. CDR3 protein: CAGSPGVAGGRIHYEQYF. For the CDR3, the DNA is TGTGCCGGCAGCCCAGGGGTAGCGGGAGGAAGAATCCACTACGAGCAGTACTTC.

This clonotype was observed at least ten times. J is TRBJ2-7 and V is TRBV12-3 or TRBV12-4; D is tentatively TRBD1 or TRBD2 (6 bases each). Trimming stripped 7 bases from V and 3 bases from J, with 13 bases between. The CDR3 has 13 amino acids. The CDR3 loop is CASTLGGYYEQYF. CDR3 sequence (DNA): TGTGCCAGCACCCTAGGGGGGTACTACGAGCAGTACTTC.

Many counts were recorded for this clonotype. The chain links TRBV2 to TRBJ2-1; 11 positions match TRBD2. The CDR3 has 16 amino acids. V trimming: 2 bases; J trimming: 4 bases; junction bases outside the gene matches: 4. Germline CDR1 is SNHLY and CDR2 is FYNNEI. CDR3: CASSEFLAGGYNEQFF. In DNA form, the CDR3 reads TGTGCCAGCAGTGAATTTCTAGCGGGAGGTTACAATGAGCAGTTCTTC.

This clonotype appeared many times. This chain uses TRBV5-1 with TRBJ2-7, with 8 bases aligning to TRBD2. The CDR3 covers 14 residues. Germline V gene lookup returns CDR1 SGHRS and CDR2 YFSETQ. J gave up 3 bases and V 7 bases, and 9 bases lay outside the gene matches. This CDR3 reads CASSATSVNYEQYF. CDR3 DNA: TGCGCCAGCTCAGCGACTAGCGTAAACTACGAGCAGTACTTC.

The chain joins TRBV28 to TRBJ1-1; D not certain. The CDR3 is 13 residues long. Trimming pared 2 bases from V and 3 bases from J, leaving 7 bases between. CDR1 and CDR2 from the germline V gene are MDHEN and SYDVKM. CDR3 region: CASSLGPDTEAFF. CDR3 DNA sequence: TGTGCCAGCAGTTTAGGGCCCGACACTGAAGCTTTCTTT.

This clonotype was picked up many times. The chain has TRBV20-1 and TRBJ2-3; D gene ambiguous. Germline V gene data show CDR1 as DFQATT and CDR2 as SNEGSKA (reference sequence). The V end was cut by 0 bases, the J end by 0 bases, with 4 bases between. This CDR3 spans 13 amino acids. The CDR3: CSARDPSTDTQYF. The CDR3 nucleotides are TGCAGTGCTAGAGATCCCAGCACAGATACGCAGTATTTT.

This clonotype is a singleton in its sample. The J gene is TRBJ2-3, the V gene TRBV5-1; TRBD2 might be the D (6 bases). Per germline, CDR1 SGHRS and CDR2 YFSETQ. The length of the CDR3 is 15 residues. Trimming shortened V by 0 bases and J by 1 base, and 9 bases separated the two germline ends. The CDR3 DNA is TGCGCCAGCAGCTTGGATGGGGAGGGCACAGATACGCAGTATTTT. Amino acids: CASSLDGEGTDTQYF.

The chain recombines TRBV7-3 with TRBJ2-3, with TRBD2 matching over 13 bases. With 6 bases clipped from V and 8 bases from J, the junction kept 8 bases outside the gene matches. The CDR3 has 15 amino acids. The germline CDR1 and CDR2 sequences are SGHTA and FQGTGA. For the CDR3, the DNA is TGTGCCAGCAGGTCCGGACTAGCGGGAGAGGGTACGCAGTATTTT. Translated: CASRSGLAGEGTQYF.

This clonotype was seen ten or more times. The chain recombines TRBV2 with TRBJ2-2; TRBD1 might be the D (6 bases). CDR1 and CDR2 (germline): SNHLY, FYNNEI. The length of the CDR3 is 16 residues. V lost 2 bases to trimming and J lost 1 base, with 11 bases between them. The DNA of the CDR3 is TGTGCCAGCAGTGAAATGGGGGCGCGGAACACCGGGGAGCTGTTTTTT. Amino acids: CASSEMGARNTGELFF.

The table lists this clonotype with a few counts. This rearrangement joins TRBV6-5 to TRBJ1-3; D unclear. The germline V and J ends were trimmed by 2 bases and 0 bases, with 8 bases remaining between them. The germline gives CDR1 MNHEY, CDR2 SVGAGI. CDR3 size: 15 residues. The CDR3 DNA reads TGTGCCAGCAGTTACGGAGCCGACTCTGGAAACACCATATATTTT. Amino acid sequence: CASSYGADSGNTIYF.

This clonotype has just a few counts. V usage is TRBV9 and J usage is TRBJ1-6; 7 nucleotides line up with TRBD1. Germline V gives CDR1 SGDLS, CDR2 YYNGEE. J was trimmed by 7 bases and V by 0 bases; bases with no gene match: 4. The CDR3 sequence is 15 residues long. This CDR3 is CASSVGRGGNSPLHF. The CDR3 coding sequence is TGTGCCAGCAGCGTAGGCAGGGGGGGGAATTCACCCCTCCACTTT.

This clonotype was seen a handful of times. The rearrangement joins TRBV7-8 to TRBJ2-7, with 13 bases identical to TRBD2. Germline trimming cut 5 bases from V and 7 bases from J; bases unmatched to any gene: 8. The CDR3 sequence is 15 residues long. Germline V gene lookup returns CDR1 SGHVS and CDR2 FQNEAQ. The CDR3 is CASSAFTSGRGEQYF. The CDR3 DNA follows: TGTGCCAGCAGCGCATTCACTAGCGGGAGGGGTGAGCAGTACTTC.

The table lists this clonotype with many counts. The chain uses TRBV18 and TRBJ1-1; TRBD1 is a possible D gene (5 bases). CDR1 is KGHSH, CDR2 LQKENI, per germline. The V and J ends lost 3 bases and 8 bases respectively, with 13 bases between them. The CDR3 covers 13 residues. CDR3 residues: CASSPRDGAEAFF. CDR3 nucleotide sequence: TGTGCCAGCTCACCCCGGGATGGGGCGGAAGCTTTCTTT. Variable domain in full (rest from reference TRBV18 and TRBJ1-1): NAGVMQNPRHLVRRRGQEARLRCSPMKGHSHVYWYRQLPEEGLKFMVYLQKENIIDESGMPKERFSAEFPKEGPSILRIQQVVRGDSAAYFCASSPRDGAEAFFGQGTRLTVV.

This clonotype was seen repeatedly, ten times or more. J is TRBJ1-5 and V is TRBV9; TRBD1 might be the D (5 bases). Germline loops: CDR1 SGDLS, CDR2 YYNGEE. The CDR3 totals 15 residues. The V end lost 1 base, the J end lost 3 bases, and 11 bases lay between the germline ends. The CDR3 protein is CASSVTGGDNQPQHF. DNA of the CDR3: TGTGCCAGCAGCGTAACTGGGGGAGACAATCAGCCCCAGCATTTT.